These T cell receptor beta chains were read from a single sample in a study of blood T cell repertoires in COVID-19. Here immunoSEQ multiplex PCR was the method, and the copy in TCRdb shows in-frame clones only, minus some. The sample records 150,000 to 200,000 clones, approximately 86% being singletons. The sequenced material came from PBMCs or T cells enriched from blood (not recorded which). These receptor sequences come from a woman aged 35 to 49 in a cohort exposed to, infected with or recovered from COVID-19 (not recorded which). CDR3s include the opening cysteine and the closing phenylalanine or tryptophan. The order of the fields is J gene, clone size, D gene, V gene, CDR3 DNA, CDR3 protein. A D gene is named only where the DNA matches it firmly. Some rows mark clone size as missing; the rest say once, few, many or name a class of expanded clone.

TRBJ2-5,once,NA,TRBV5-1,TGCGCCAGCAGCCTCGTGGGCCGAGAGACCCAGTACTTC,CASSLVGRETQYF
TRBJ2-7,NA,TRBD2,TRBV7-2,TGTGCCAGCAGCTATAGCGGGAGGGCCTACGAGCAGTACTTC,CASSYSGRAYEQYF
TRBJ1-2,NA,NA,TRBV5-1,TGCGCCAGCAGCCCATCCTGGGGCCAGGGACAAGGAAACTATGGCTACACCTTC,CASSPSWGQGQGNYGYTF
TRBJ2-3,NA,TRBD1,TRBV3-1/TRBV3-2,TGTGCCAGCAGACGATCACAGGGGTACGATACGCAGTATTTT,CASRRSQGYDTQYF
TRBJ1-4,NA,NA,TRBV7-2,TGTGCCAGCAGCGCGAATGGGGGGGCAACTAATGAAAAACTGTTTTTT,CASSANGGATNEKLFF
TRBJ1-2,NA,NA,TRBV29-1,TGCAGCGTTGAGGGGGCTTCGGACTATGGCTACACCTTC,CSVEGASDYGYTF
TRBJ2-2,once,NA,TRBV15,TGTGCCACCAGCAGATATACGGGGAACACCGGGGAGCTGTTTTTT,CATSRYTGNTGELFF
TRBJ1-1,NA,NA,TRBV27,TGTGCCAGCAGTTCCAGGGTCGCAAACACTGAAGCTTTCTTT,CASSSRVANTEAFF
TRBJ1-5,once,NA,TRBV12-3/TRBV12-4,TGTGCCAGCAGCTTGACAGGAAATCAGCCCCAGCATTTT,CASSLTGNQPQHF
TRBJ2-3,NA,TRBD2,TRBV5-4,TGTGCCAGCAGCCCCTCAGCGGGGGGCACAGATACGCAGTATTTT,CASSPSAGGTDTQYF
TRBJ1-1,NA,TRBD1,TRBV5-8,TGTGCCAGCAGCGGCCGGGACAGAGAAGCTTTCTTT,CASSGRDREAFF
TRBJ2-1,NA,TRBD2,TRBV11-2,TGTGCCAGCAGCGTTAGCGGGGGAGACAATGAGCAGTTCTTC,CASSVSGGDNEQFF
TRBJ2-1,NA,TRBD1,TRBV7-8,TGTGCCAGCAGCTTGGACAGGTTGAGCTCCTACAATGAGCAGTTCTTC,CASSLDRLSSYNEQFF
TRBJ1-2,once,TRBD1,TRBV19,TGTGCCAGTAGTCCCCAGACAGGGAACACCTATGGCTACACCTTC,CASSPQTGNTYGYTF
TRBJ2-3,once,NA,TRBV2,TGTGCCAGCAGCGACACCTCCACAGATACGCAGTATTTT,CASSDTSTDTQYF
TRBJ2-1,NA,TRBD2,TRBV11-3,TGTGCCAGCAGCACCAGACTAGCGGGAGTCAATGAGCAGTTCTTC,CASSTRLAGVNEQFF
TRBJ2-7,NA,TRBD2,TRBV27,TGTGCCAGCGCCACGGCTAGCGGAGATTACGAGCAGTACTTC,CASATASGDYEQYF
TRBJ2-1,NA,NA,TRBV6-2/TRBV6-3,TGTGCCAGCAGCGAATTCCAGGGTGATGAGCAGTTCTTC,CASSEFQGDEQFF
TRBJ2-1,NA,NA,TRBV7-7,TGTGCCAGCAGCTTAGAGGGGGGGGGCGAGCAGTTCTTC,CASSLEGGGEQFF
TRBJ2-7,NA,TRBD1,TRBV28,TGTGCCAGCAGTTCCCCGGGACAGGGGATCAAGTACGAGCAGTACTTC,CASSSPGQGIKYEQYF
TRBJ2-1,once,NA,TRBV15,TGTGCCACCAGCAGAGAAGCCAGTTCTGCGAGGGAGCAGTTCTTC,CATSREASSAREQFF
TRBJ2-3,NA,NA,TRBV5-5,TGTGCCAGCAGCTTGTCCCCCCAGGGCACGTATAGCACAGATACGCAGTATTTT,CASSLSPQGTYSTDTQYF
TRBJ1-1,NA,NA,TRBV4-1,TGCGCCAGCAGCCAAGGGAGCCAGAATGAAGCTTTCTTT,CASSQGSQNEAFF
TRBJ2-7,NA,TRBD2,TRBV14,TGTGCCAGCAGCCAAGTTTTAGGGACTAGCCGGTTCGAGCAGTACTTC,CASSQVLGTSRFEQYF
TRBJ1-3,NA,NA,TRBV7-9,TGTGCCAGCAGCTTAGATGGAGGGTACTCTGGAAACACCATATATTTT,CASSLDGGYSGNTIYF
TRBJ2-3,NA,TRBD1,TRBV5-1,TGCGCCAGCAGCCCCGGGACAGTCACAGATACGCAGTATTTT,CASSPGTVTDTQYF
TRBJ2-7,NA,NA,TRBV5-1,TGCGCCAGCAGCTTGGGAACAGGGTACCTATCGGAGCAGTACTTC,CASSLGTGYLSEQYF
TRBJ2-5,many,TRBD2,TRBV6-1,TGTGCCAGCAGTGAGTTAGCGGGAAAGCAAGAGACCCAGTACTTC,CASSELAGKQETQYF
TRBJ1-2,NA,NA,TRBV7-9,TGTGCCAGCAGCTCGACAGTTTCCCGGGACTATGGCTACACCTTC,CASSSTVSRDYGYTF
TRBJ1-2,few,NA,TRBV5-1,TGCGCCAGCACACAACAGGGAAACTATGGCTACACCTTC,CASTQQGNYGYTF
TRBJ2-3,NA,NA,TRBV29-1,TGCAGCGTTGCTCAGGGGCCCGATACGCAGTATTTT,CSVAQGPDTQYF
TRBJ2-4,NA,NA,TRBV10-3,TGTGCCATCAGTGAGTCGGGTAGCACGTTCGGCAAAAACATTCAGTACTTC,CAISESGSTFGKNIQYF
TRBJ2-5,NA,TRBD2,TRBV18,TGTGCCAGCTCCGGGGAGGGGACGACACAAGAGACCCAGTACTTC,CASSGEGTTQETQYF
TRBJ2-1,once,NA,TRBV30,TGTGCCTACAACCAGATGAATGAGCAGTTCTTC,CAYNQMNEQFF
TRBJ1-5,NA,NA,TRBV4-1,TGCGCCAGCAGTCTAGACGGATATAATCAGCCCCAGCATTTT,CASSLDGYNQPQHF
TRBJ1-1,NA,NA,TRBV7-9,TGTGCCAGCAAATACGCGGGCAGGGGCCGAACTGAAGCTTTCTTT,CASKYAGRGRTEAFF
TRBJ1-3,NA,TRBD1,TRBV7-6,TGTGCCAGCAGCTTAGAACAGGGGGTGGACTCTGGAAACACCATATATTTT,CASSLEQGVDSGNTIYF
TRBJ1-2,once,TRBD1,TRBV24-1,TGTGCCACCAAAGATTCAGGACAGGGGTATGGCTACACCTTC,CATKDSGQGYGYTF
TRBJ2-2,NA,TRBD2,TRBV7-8,TGTGCCAGCAGCTTAGCCATACTAGCGGGAGGGAACACCGGGGAGCTGTTTTTT,CASSLAILAGGNTGELFF
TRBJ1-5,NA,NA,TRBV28,TGTGCCAGCAGTTTAGCCAGAGGGCAGGCTAGCAATCAGCCCCAGCATTTT,CASSLARGQASNQPQHF
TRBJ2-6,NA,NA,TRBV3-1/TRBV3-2,TGTGCCAGCAGCCCAACTGTTCCTGGGGCCAACGTCCTGACTTTC,CASSPTVPGANVLTF
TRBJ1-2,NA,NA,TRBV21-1,TGTGCCAGCAGCTTAAGGACAGGGACCAAGAATGGCTACACCTTC,CASSLRTGTKNGYTF